Each of the 23 T cell receptor beta chains below was sequenced from the same sample in a study of blood T cell repertoires in COVID-19. Libraries were prepared by immunoSEQ multiplex PCR; TCRdb keeps only in-frame clonotypes and omits some of them. The repertoire holds roughly 150,000 clones, with about 82% as singletons. The sequenced material came from PBMCs or T cells enriched from blood (not recorded which). The receptors were gathered from a woman in her 40s who had recovered from COVID-19.

J is TRBJ2-7 and V is TRBV9; D possibly corresponds to TRBD2 (5 bases). Germline CDR1 reads SGDLS; CDR2 reads YYNGEE. V lost 4 bases and J lost 9, with 20 bases in between. The CDR3 sequence is 14 residues long. The CDR3 sequence is CASSPGTDGVRQYF. The CDR3 bases are TGTGCCAGCAGCCCCGGCACGGACGGGGTACGGCAGTACTTC.

This chain uses TRBV5-1 with TRBJ2-2; D remains unclear. This CDR3 is built from 13 residues. Germline V gene lookup returns CDR1 SGHRS and CDR2 YFSETQ. Trimming took 6 bases from V and 6 from J, leaving 12 bases between them. The CDR3 region is CASNQEAAGELFF. The CDR3 DNA follows: TGCGCCAGCAATCAAGAGGCGGCCGGGGAGCTGTTTTTT.

The rearrangement links TRBV11-3 to TRBJ2-7; 10 bases are a match to TRBD2. This CDR3 spans 15 amino acids. Germline trimming cut 3 bases from V and 4 bases from J; bases unmatched to any gene: 6. The germline V gene encodes CDR1 SGHNT and CDR2 YENEEA. The CDR3 DNA reads TGTGCCAGCAGCTTCCGAGGGACTAGCGAGTACGAGCAGTACTTC. This translates into CASSFRGTSEYEQYF.

The rearrangement uses TRBV7-8 and TRBJ2-7; TRBD2 agrees at 7 bases. V trimming: 4 bases; J trimming: 6 bases; junction bases outside the gene matches: 15. In germline, CDR1 is SGHVS, CDR2 FQNEAQ. This CDR3 is built from 16 residues. The CDR3 loop reads CASSSTSVARKSEQYF. The DNA for the CDR3 is TGTGCCAGCAGCTCCACTAGCGTCGCCCGTAAAAGCGAGCAGTACTTC.

The J gene is TRBJ1-5, the V gene TRBV7-8, with 8 bases matching TRBD1. Per the germline V gene, CDR1 is SGHVS and CDR2 is FQNEAQ. The CDR3 extends over 15 amino acids. Losses at the gene ends were 3 bases for V and 6 bases for J; bases not matched to a gene: 7. The CDR3 DNA is TGTGCCAGCAGCTTGGGGGCCGACAGGGGTCAGCCCCAGCATTTT. It translates to CASSLGADRGQPQHF.

This clone has a handful of counts. The chain carries TRBV5-1 and TRBJ1-4; 7 positions match TRBD1. CDR1 SGHRS and CDR2 YFSETQ come from the germline V gene. The CDR3 covers 17 residues. V trimming: 4 bases; J trimming: 0 bases; junction bases outside the gene matches: 9. The CDR3 DNA reads TGCGCCAGCAGCCGAGGGACAGCTTTTGCAACTAATGAAAAACTGTTTTTT. It specifies CASSRGTAFATNEKLFF.

This clone was detected only once. This chain joins TRBV5-1 and TRBJ1-1, with 10 nucleotides matching TRBD1. The CDR3 has 16 amino acids. The germline gives CDR1 SGHRS, CDR2 YFSETQ. V trimming: 2 bases; J trimming: 4 bases; junction bases outside the gene matches: 8. The CDR3 coding sequence is TGCGCCAGCAGCTTTATAGAGGGACAGGGGAGCACTGAAGCTTTCTTT. Translated: CASSFIEGQGSTEAFF.

The chain couples TRBV5-5 to TRBJ1-3; D is undetermined. CDR1 and CDR2 (germline): SGHKS, YYEKEE (reference sequence). V was shortened by 1 base and J by 2 bases, with 10 bases between the two germline ends. The CDR3 length is 15 residues. DNA of the CDR3: TGTGCCAGCAGCTTGTTAGCCGGGGCTGGAAACACCATATATTTT. This codes for CASSLLAGAGNTIYF.

This chain uses TRBV12-1 with TRBJ2-6; the listed D gene, TRBD1, was not tested against the DNA. TRBV12-1 is termed a pseudogene. This CDR3 has 18 residues. DNA of the CDR3: TGTGCCAGCAGCTCCCTCGGACAAGGTAGCTCTGGGGCCAACGTCCTGACTTTC. Residues: CASSSLGQGSSGANVLTF.

The chain links TRBV27 to TRBJ1-2; D remains ambiguous. This CDR3 is built from 14 residues. The germline CDR1 and CDR2 sequences are MNHEY and SMNVEV (reference sequence). V was cut by 4 bases and J by 2 bases, with 11 bases left in between. For the CDR3, the DNA is TGTGCCAGCAGTTGGGCCAGAACGAACTATGGCTACACCTTC. This sequence encodes CASSWARTNYGYTF.

This rearrangement joins TRBV24-1 to TRBJ2-3; 10 bases are a match to TRBD2. The CDR3 is made up of 16 amino acids. The germline V gene encodes CDR1 KGHDR and CDR2 SFDVKD. After removal of 7 bases from V and 2 bases from J, the junction contained 8 bases not matched to a gene. CDR3 in amino acids: CATSQAGGPDTDTQYF. DNA for the CDR3: TGTGCCACCAGCCAAGCGGGAGGGCCCGACACAGATACGCAGTATTTT.

The chain employs TRBV14 and TRBJ2-4; the D is unclear. CDR3 length equals 14 residues. The V end was cut by 4 bases, the J end by 2 bases, with 9 bases between. In germline, CDR1 is SGHDN, CDR2 FVKESK. CDR3 DNA: TGTGCCAGCAGCCGTCGCGAAACCAAAAACATTCAGTACTTC. Its protein is CASSRRETKNIQYF.

The J gene is TRBJ2-2, the V gene TRBV5-1; the D is unclear. Deletions cut 2 bases from V and 3 bases from J, with 5 bases between. Germline V gene data show CDR1 as SGHRS and CDR2 as YFSETQ. This CDR3 contains 13 residues. CDR3 in DNA: TGCGCCAGCAGCTTTACGGACACCGGGGAGCTGTTTTTT. It codes for CASSFTDTGELFF.

The gene calls are TRBV4-1 and TRBJ2-7; 7 bases line up with TRBD1. Unmatched junction bases numbered 12, after V lost 3 bases and J lost 7 bases. From germline, CDR1 is MGHRA and CDR2 YSYEKL. This CDR3 contains 15 residues. This chain's CDR3 is CASSQFRDSSLEQYF. CDR3 nucleotides: TGCGCCAGCAGCCAGTTCCGGGACAGCTCTTTGGAGCAGTACTTC.

The genes are TRBV12-3 or TRBV12-4 and TRBJ1-2; possible D gene TRBD1, 6 bases. V dropped 4 bases and J dropped 8 bases, with 14 bases sitting between them. The length of the CDR3 is 13 residues. DNA of the CDR3: TGTGCCAGCAGTTATCAGGGGCCCTGGGGCTACACCTTC. Amino acid sequence: CASSYQGPWGYTF.

The chain uses TRBV7-2 and TRBJ1-5, with 12 bases that match TRBD1. The germline gives CDR1 SGHTA, CDR2 FQGNSA. The CDR3 is made up of 16 amino acids. The V gene end was trimmed by 2 bases and the J gene end by 7 bases; junction bases not matched to a gene: 6. The CDR3 spells CASSLQGQGARQPQHF. CDR3 coding DNA: TGTGCCAGCAGCTTACAGGGACAGGGGGCCAGACAGCCCCAGCATTTT. Using reference TRBV7-2 and TRBJ1-5 for the parts outside the CDR3, the full variable domain is GAGVSQSPSNKVTEKGKDVELRCDPISGHTALYWYRQSLGQGLEFLIYFQGNSAPDKSGLPSDRFSAERTGGSVSTLTIQRTQQEDSAVYLCASSLQGQGARQPQHFGDGTRLSIL.

The chain employs TRBV4-2 and TRBJ2-3; TRBD1 matches 7 bases. Germline CDR1 is LGHNA and CDR2 is YNFKEQ. V lost 4 bases, J lost 4 bases, and 14 bases stayed unmatched. The CDR3 runs to 17 residues. The CDR3 nucleotides read TGTGCCAGCAGCCGCCCTACCCGGGACAGTCATTCAGATACGCAGTATTTT. The encoded protein is CASSRPTRDSHSDTQYF.

This clone was detected ten times or more. This chain joins TRBV9 and TRBJ1-1, with 9 bases matching TRBD1. J lost 6 bases, V lost 4 bases, and 10 bases had no gene match. The CDR3 extends over 15 amino acids. Germline values: CDR1 SGDLS, CDR2 YYNGEE. The CDR3 sequence: CASSPLTGGFPEAFF. The CDR3 DNA reads as TGTGCCAGCAGCCCACTAACAGGGGGCTTTCCTGAAGCTTTCTTT. The full variable domain, its missing parts supplied by reference TRBV9 and TRBJ1-1, is DSGVTQTPKHLITATGQRVTLRCSPRSGDLSVYWYQQSLDQGLQFLIQYYNGEERAKGNILERFSAQQFPDLHSELNLSSLELGDSALYFCASSPLTGGFPEAFFGQGTRLTVV.

The chain employs TRBV7-8 and TRBJ1-2; 7 bases are a match to TRBD1. Per the germline V gene, CDR1 is SGHVS and CDR2 is FQNEAQ. V lost 5 bases, J lost 0 bases, and 9 bases stayed unmatched. CDR3 size: 16 residues. This CDR3 reads CASSPEGAGTNYGYTF. The CDR3, as DNA: TGTGCCAGCAGCCCGGAGGGGGCGGGGACTAACTATGGCTACACCTTC.

The chain combines TRBV7-9 with TRBJ2-1; 10 nucleotides agree with TRBD2. Germline trimming cut 5 bases from V and 12 bases from J; bases unmatched to any gene: 4. The length of the CDR3 is 12 residues. Germline CDR1 and CDR2: SEHNR and FQNEAQ (reference sequence). The CDR3 region is CASSPSGSGQFF. The CDR3 nucleotides read TGTGCCAGCAGCCCTAGCGGGAGTGGGCAGTTCTTC. Filled out from reference TRBV7-9 and TRBJ2-1, the complete variable domain reads DTGVSQNPRHKITKRGQNVTFRCDPISEHNRLYWYRQTLGQGPEFLTYFQNEAQLEKSRLLSDRFSAERPKGSFSTLEIQRTEQGDSAMYLCASSPSGSGQFFGPGTRLTVL.

This chain joins TRBV19 and TRBJ1-1; 9 bases match TRBD1. This CDR3 is built from 16 residues. Trimming removed 4 bases from V and 5 bases from J; junction bases left unmatched: 11. CDR1 is LNHDA and CDR2 is SQIVND in the germline V gene (reference sequence). DNA for the CDR3: TGTGCCAGTAGTAGGGGACAGGGTTCTTGGAAGACTGAAGCTTTCTTT. Translation gives CASSRGQGSWKTEAFF. The complete variable domain, with remaining parts taken from reference TRBV19 and TRBJ1-1, reads DGGITQSPKYLFRKEGQNVTLSCEQNLNHDAMYWYRQDPGQGLRLIYYSQIVNDFQKGDIAEGYSVSREKKESFPLTVTSAQKNPTAFYLCASSRGQGSWKTEAFFGQGTRLTVV.

This clone was seen a single time. The CDR3 DNA reads TGTGCCACCCTAAGGACAGGGGGTACCGGGGAGCTGTTTTTT. Translated, it gives CATLRTGGTGELFF. V usage is TRBV27 and J usage is TRBJ2-2; 10 nucleotides align to TRBD1. The CDR3 has 14 amino acids. CDR1 and CDR2 (germline): MNHEY, SMNVEV (reference sequence). V trimming: 10 bases; J trimming: 5 bases; junction bases outside the gene matches: 7.

The CDR3 protein is CASSFRSGGPTDTQYF. DNA for the CDR3: TGTGCCAGCAGTTTTCGAAGCGGGGGGCCCACAGATACGCAGTATTTT. This rearrangement joins TRBV27 to TRBJ2-3; 9 bases agree with TRBD2. The CDR3 contains 16 residues. CDR1 and CDR2 from the germline V gene are MNHEY and SMNVEV (reference sequence). V shed 3 bases, J shed 2 bases, and the junction held 6 bases outside the gene matches.